This TCR beta chain originates from a study of blood T cell repertoires in COVID-19 (dated by TCRdb to 2018 to 2020). For the wider study: The collaborator samples originated in the United States, Italy and Spain and spanned the acute and convalescent phases of COVID-19. Where available, HLA class I and class II types were obtained from metadata supplied by the sample provider rather than from assay-based typing. The material from the prospective study consisted of cDNA or gDNA derived from T cells, B-cell-depleted T cells, or PBMCs. Nearly every sample came with metadata listing a de-identified subject ID, COVID-19 status, age in years and sex. The repertoires were released in a freely available public database meant as a resource for research on the immune response to SARS-CoV-2. The samples were drawn from the first 160 participants of the ongoing ImmuneRACE study and from 950 to 1,500 subjects provided by 6 global collaborators. Deeply sampled blood TCRbeta repertoires from subjects exposed to, actively infected with, or recovered from COVID-19 were included in the dataset.

TCRbeta CDR3 regions were amplified from genomic DNA by means of the immunoSEQ Assay, a bias-controlled multiplex PCR. As for the original processing: Within the assay, amplification of reference gene primers was used to estimate how many nucleated cells each sample contained. Sequence reads were collapsed and filtered to measure the absolute abundance of every unique TCRbeta CDR3 rearrangement. For each sample, productive Simpson clonality was calculated as the square root of Simpson's diversity index across productive rearrangements. Entries here come from immuneACCESS through TCRdb and include only in-frame sequences with V and J called. Some clones fail to appear in such tables; in the studies checked, an unresolved V gene covers under half of the shortfall, and the cause of the remainder is unknown. V, J and clone size are those of that table, while D and trimming were read from the DNA. The sample table holds 100,000 or so clones, of which roughly four fifths were seen once. The top ten hold over 9% of the sample.

At the junction V is shortened by 4 bases and J by 0 bases; bases outside the gene matches: 7. The CDR3 measures 17 amino acids from cysteine to phenylalanine. The CDR3 DNA has 51 bases and is translated from base 1. CDR1 is given as MDHEN and CDR2 as SYDVKM, both from the germline V gene. The collaborating institutions used their own protocols to collect whole blood in K2EDTA tubes. For TCRbeta analysis, collaborator samples were shipped as frozen whole blood, as isolated PBMCs, or as DNA extracted from either sample type. This clone was detected only a few times. The antigen it recognizes is unknown. Within one base of it there is no much larger clone, and no base qualities were kept. Overall study results and their limits: The amount of clinical and demographic metadata varied by source and participant and was provided uncurated.

The sequencing sample was made of peripheral blood. The sequence is built from TRBV28 and TRBJ2-7; 12 junctional bases match TRBD2. This TCR derives from a woman aged 65 to 85 with acute or convalescent COVID-19. The CDR3 region has the sequence CASSYPLAGGDSYEQYF. The DNA reads TGTGCCAGCAGTTATCCCCTAGCGGGAGGGGACTCCTACGAGCAGTACTTC.